This T cell receptor (beta chain) stems from a study of T cell responses to AZD1222 COVID-19 vaccine. V was clipped by 1 base and J by 3 bases, with 6 bases between them. The CDR3 extends over 13 amino acids. Germline assignment: CDR1 SGHTA and CDR2 FQGTGA. TCRdb keeps only in-frame clones here, not all; method: immunoSEQ multiplex PCR. Of 130,000 or so clones in the sample, 80% to 95% were seen once. This receptor was obtained from an adult in good health. This chain joins TRBV7-3 and TRBJ1-1; tentative D call: TRBD1 (6 bases). The sequencing used peripheral blood, collected on day 0 of MenACWY control vaccination. The CDR3 nucleotides read TGTGCCAGCAGCTTAAACAGGGACACTGAAGCTTTCTTT. This gives the protein CASSLNRDTEAFF.